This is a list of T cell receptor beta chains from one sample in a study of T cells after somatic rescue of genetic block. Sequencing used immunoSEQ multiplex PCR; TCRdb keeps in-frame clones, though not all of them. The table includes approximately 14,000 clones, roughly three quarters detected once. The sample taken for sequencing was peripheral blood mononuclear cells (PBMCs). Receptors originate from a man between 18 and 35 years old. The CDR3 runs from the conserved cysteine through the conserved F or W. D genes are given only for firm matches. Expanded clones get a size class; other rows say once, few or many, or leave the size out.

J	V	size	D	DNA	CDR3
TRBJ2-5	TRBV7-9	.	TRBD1	TGTGCCAGCAGCTTAGCCCCCAGGGGGGAGACCCAGTACTTC	CASSLAPRGETQYF
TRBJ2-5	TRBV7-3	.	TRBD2	TGTGCCAGCAGCCGTAGCGGGACCCTCCAAGAGACCCAGTACTTC	CASSRSGTLQETQYF
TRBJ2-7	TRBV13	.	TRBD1	TGTGCCAGCAGCTTAGTGGCAGGGGGCCACGAGCAGTACTTC	CASSLVAGGHEQYF
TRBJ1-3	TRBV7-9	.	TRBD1	TGTGCCAGCAGCTCACAGGGGGCGCGAACTGGAAACACCATATATTTT	CASSSQGARTGNTIYF
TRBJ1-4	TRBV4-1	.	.	TGCGCCAGCAGCCCCCGAGGTGAGGGGTCTAATGAAAAACTGTTTTTT	CASSPRGEGSNEKLFF
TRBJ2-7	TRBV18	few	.	TGTGCCAGCTCACCGGTCTTCACTAGCCTCTCCTACGAGCAGTACTTC	CASSPVFTSLSYEQYF
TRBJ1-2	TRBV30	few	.	TGTGCCTGCCACAGCGGTAACTATGGCTACACCTTC	CACHSGNYGYTF
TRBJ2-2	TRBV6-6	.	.	TGTGCCAGCAGTTACAGCTCCACCGGGGAGCTGTTTTTT	CASSYSSTGELFF
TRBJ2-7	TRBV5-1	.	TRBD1	TGCGCCAGCAAGGGGACAGGGATGAGCTCCTACGAGCAGTACTTC	CASKGTGMSSYEQYF
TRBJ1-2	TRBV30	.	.	TGTGCCTGGAGTGTACGGGGCAGGCCCTATGGCTACACCTTC	CAWSVRGRPYGYTF
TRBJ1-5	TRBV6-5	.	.	TGTGCCAGCAGCTGGGACAGCAATCAGCCCCAGCATTTT	CASSWDSNQPQHF
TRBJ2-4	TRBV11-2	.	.	TGTGCCAGCAGCCCTTCGGCGGGGAGTTCCAAAAACATTCAGTACTTC	CASSPSAGSSKNIQYF
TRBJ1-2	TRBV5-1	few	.	TGCGCCAGCAGCTCCCCGACAGGAAACTATGGCTACACCTTC	CASSSPTGNYGYTF
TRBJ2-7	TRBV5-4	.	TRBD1	TGTGCCAGCAGCCCCGACAGGGTCGAGCAGTACTTC	CASSPDRVEQYF
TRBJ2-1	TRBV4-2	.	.	TGTGCCAGCAGCCAAGATGCCTGGTCGACCGATGAGCAGTTCTTC	CASSQDAWSTDEQFF
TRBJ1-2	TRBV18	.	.	TGTGCCAGCTCACAAGGGCGGCTCTATGGCTACACCTTC	CASSQGRLYGYTF
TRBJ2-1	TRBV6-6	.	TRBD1	TGTGCCAGCAGTTACCCACACAGGGGTCACAATGAGCAGTTCTTC	CASSYPHRGHNEQFF
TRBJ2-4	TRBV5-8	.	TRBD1	TGTGCCAGCAGCCCTGGCCAGGGGGCGCTGAAAAACATTCAGTACTTC	CASSPGQGALKNIQYF
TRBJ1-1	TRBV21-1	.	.	TGTGCCAGCATATCCCGACAGGGGTTAAAAAGGACGAACACTGAAGCTTTCTTT	CASISRQGLKRTNTEAFF
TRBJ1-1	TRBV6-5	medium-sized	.	TGTGCCAGCAGTTACACCCTGACAGCCACTGAAGCTTTCTTT	CASSYTLTATEAFF
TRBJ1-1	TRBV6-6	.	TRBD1	TGTGCCAGCACCACTACCGGGGACAGGGGGAATGAAGCTTTCTTT	CASTTTGDRGNEAFF
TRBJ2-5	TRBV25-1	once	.	TGTGCCAGCAGTGAATATGGGCAGCTCCAAGAGACCCAGTACTTC	CASSEYGQLQETQYF
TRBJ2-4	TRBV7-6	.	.	TGTGCCAGCAGCCTACAGGGTTGGGGGACCTCCTTAGCCAAAAACATTCAGTACTTC	CASSLQGWGTSLAKNIQYF
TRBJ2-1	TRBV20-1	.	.	TGCAGTGCTAGAGAACTAGTTGAGCAGTTCTTC	CSARELVEQFF
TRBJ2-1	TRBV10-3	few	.	TGTGCCGCGGGACAGTCTTACAATGAGCAGTTCTTC	CAAGQSYNEQFF
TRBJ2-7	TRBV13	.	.	TGTGCCAGCAGCGAGAGGGGCGAGCAGTACTTC	CASSERGEQYF
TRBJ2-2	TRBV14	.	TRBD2	TGTGCCAGCAGCCAAGATCGGGGACTAGGTACCGGGGAGCTGTTTTTT	CASSQDRGLGTGELFF
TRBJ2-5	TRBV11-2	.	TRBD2	TGTGCCAGCAGCTACGCGGGGGGGCCGGGAGAGACCCAGTACTTC	CASSYAGGPGETQYF
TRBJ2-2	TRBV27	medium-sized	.	TGTGCCAGCACCCGAGGAAGTTTTTCCGGGGAGCTGTTTTTT	CASTRGSFSGELFF
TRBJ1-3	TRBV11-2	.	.	TGTGCCAGCAGCTTTGAACAGCGAAACACCATATATTTT	CASSFEQRNTIYF
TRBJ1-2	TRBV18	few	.	TGTGCCAGCTCACCACCTGGGGCCTATGGCTACACCTTC	CASSPPGAYGYTF
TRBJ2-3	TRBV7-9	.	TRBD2	TGTGCCAGCAGCTTGGGCCCCCTCGCTAGCGGGGGGGCCTCAGATACGCAGTATTTT	CASSLGPLASGGASDTQYF
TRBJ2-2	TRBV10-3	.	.	TGTGCCATCAGTGACCCAGGGATGGGGCTCACCGGGGAGCTGTTTTTT	CAISDPGMGLTGELFF
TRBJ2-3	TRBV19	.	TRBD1	TGTGCCAGTAGTCCTTACCACAGGGGGCCGAGCACAGATACGCAGTATTTT	CASSPYHRGPSTDTQYF
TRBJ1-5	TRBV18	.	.	TGTGCCAGCTCACGCGAGGGTGGGAGCAATCAGCCCCAGCATTTT	CASSREGGSNQPQHF
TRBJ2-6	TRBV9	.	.	TGTGCCAGCAGCGTAGTTAGCTCTGGGGCCAACGTCCTGACTTTC	CASSVVSSGANVLTF
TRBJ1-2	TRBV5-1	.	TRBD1	TGCGCCAGCAGCTTGTGGCAGGGGGCTGCCTACACCTTC	CASSLWQGAAYTF
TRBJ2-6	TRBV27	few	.	TGTGCCAGCACCCTCATCTTTACAGGGTTCTCTGGGGCCAACGTCCTGACTTTC	CASTLIFTGFSGANVLTF
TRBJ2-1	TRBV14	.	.	TGTGCCAGCAGCCCCCCAGGGGGGCTCTACAATGAGCAGTTCTTC	CASSPPGGLYNEQFF
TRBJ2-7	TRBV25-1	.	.	TGTGCCAGCAGTGAATTGGGGTCGCCGGGCGTCTACGAGCAGTACTTC	CASSELGSPGVYEQYF
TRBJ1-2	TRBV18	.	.	TGTGCCAGCTCACCACGGTTAGATCCGAAGGGGGGCTACACCTTC	CASSPRLDPKGGYTF
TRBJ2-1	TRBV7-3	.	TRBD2	TGTGCCAGCAGCTGGACTAGCGTGAGTGAGCAGTTCTTC	CASSWTSVSEQFF
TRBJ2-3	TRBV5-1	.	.	TGCGCCAGCAGCTTGCCAGAAGATACGCAGTATTTT	CASSLPEDTQYF
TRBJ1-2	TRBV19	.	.	TGTGCCAGTAGTCCTCTCAAGGGGATCGGCTACACCTTC	CASSPLKGIGYTF
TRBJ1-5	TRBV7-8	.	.	TGTGCCAGCAGCTCCCGACGAGGTAGCAATCAGCCCCAGCATTTT	CASSSRRGSNQPQHF
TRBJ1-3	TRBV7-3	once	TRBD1	TGTGCCAGCAGCTTAGGGACAGGTTCCGGAAACACCATATATTTT	CASSLGTGSGNTIYF
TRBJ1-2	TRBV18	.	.	TGTGCCAGCTCACCCTCTCGGGGGATCGATGGCTACACCTTC	CASSPSRGIDGYTF
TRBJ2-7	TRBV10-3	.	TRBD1	TGTGCCATCAGTCCCCAGACGCCAGGACAGGGGGCTGACGAGCAGTACTTC	CAISPQTPGQGADEQYF
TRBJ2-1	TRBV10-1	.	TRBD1	TGCGCCAGCACCGATACAGGGGGACTCCACAATGAGCAGTTCTTC	CASTDTGGLHNEQFF